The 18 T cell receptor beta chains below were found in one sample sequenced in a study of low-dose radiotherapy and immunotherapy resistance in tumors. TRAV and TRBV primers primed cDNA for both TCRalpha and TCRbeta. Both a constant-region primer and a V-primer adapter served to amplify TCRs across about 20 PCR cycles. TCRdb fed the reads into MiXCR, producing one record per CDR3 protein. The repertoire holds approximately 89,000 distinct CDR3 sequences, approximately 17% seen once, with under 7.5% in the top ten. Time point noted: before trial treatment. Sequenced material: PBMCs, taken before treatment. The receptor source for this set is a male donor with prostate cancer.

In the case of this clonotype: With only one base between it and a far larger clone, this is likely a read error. The chain's CDR3 is CASSHLQGCGGGNQPQHF. CDR3 bases: TGCGCCAGCAGCCACCTTCAGGGTTGCGGCGGTGGCAATCAGCCCCAGCATTTT. This chain links TRBV5-1 with TRBJ1-5, with D maybe TRBD1 (5 bases). This CDR3 spans 18 amino acids. Per germline, CDR1 SGHRS and CDR2 YFSETQ. Trimming shortened V by 4 bases and J by 2 bases, and 22 bases separated the two germline ends. The full variable domain, with the rest looked up from reference TRBV5-1 and TRBJ1-5, is KAGVTQTPRYLIKTRGQQVTLSCSPISGHRSVSWYQQTPGQGLQFLFEYFSETQRNKGNFPGRFSGRQFSNSRSEMNVSTLELGDSALYLCASSHLQGCGGGNQPQHFGDGTRLSIL.

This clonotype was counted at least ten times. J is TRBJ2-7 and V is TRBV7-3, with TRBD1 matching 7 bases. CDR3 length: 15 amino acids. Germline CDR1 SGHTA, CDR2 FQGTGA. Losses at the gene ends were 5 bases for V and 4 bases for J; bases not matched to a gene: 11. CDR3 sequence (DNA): TGTGCCAGCAGCCCCTTAGGGGGCGGTCATTACGAGCAGTACTTC. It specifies CASSPLGGGHYEQYF.

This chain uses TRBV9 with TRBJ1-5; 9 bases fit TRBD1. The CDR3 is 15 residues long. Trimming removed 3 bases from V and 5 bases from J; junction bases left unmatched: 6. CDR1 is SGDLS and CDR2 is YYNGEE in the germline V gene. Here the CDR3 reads CASSAGQGRDQPQHF. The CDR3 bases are TGTGCCAGCAGCGCGGGACAGGGTCGCGATCAGCCCCAGCATTTT.

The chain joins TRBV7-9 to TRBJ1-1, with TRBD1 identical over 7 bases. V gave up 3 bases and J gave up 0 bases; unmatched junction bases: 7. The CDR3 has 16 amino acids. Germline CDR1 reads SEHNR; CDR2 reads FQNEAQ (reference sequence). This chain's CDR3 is CASSFSGGQMNTEAFF. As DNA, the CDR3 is TGTGCCAGCAGCTTCTCAGGGGGACAGATGAACACTGAAGCTTTCTTT.

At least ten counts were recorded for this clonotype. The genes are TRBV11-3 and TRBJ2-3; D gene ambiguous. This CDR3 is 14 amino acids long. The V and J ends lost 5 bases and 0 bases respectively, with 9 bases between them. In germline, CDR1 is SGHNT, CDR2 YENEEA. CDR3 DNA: TGTGCCAGCAGCCTCGGATCGAGCACAGATACGCAGTATTTT. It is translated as CASSLGSSTDTQYF.

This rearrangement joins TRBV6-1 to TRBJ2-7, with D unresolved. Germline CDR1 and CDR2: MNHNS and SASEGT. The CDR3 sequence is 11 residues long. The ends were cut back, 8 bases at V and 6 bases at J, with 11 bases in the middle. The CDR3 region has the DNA TGTGCCAGCCAGATTGGGCGCGAGCAGTACTTC. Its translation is CASQIGREQYF.

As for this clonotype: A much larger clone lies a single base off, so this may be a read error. The CDR3 nucleotides are TGTGCCAGTAGTACTTCAGGGGGAGAAACTGAAGCTTTCTTT. Translation gives CASSTSGGETEAFF. J is TRBJ1-1 and V is TRBV19, with 7 positions matching TRBD1. Trimming took 4 bases from V and 5 from J; bases not matched to a gene: 7. The germline V gene has CDR1 LNHDA and CDR2 SQIVND (reference sequence). CDR3 length: 14 residues. The full variable domain, its missing parts supplied by reference TRBV19 and TRBJ1-1, is DGGITQSPKYLFRKEGQNVTLSCEQNLNHDAMYWYRQDPGQGLRLIYYSQIVNDFQKGDIAEGYSVSREKKESFPLTVTSAQKNPTAFYLCASSTSGGETEAFFGQGTRLTVV.

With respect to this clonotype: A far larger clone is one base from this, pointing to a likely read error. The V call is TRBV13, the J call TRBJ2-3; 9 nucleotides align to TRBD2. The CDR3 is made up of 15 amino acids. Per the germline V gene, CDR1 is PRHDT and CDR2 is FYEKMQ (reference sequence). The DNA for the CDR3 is TGTGCCAGCAGCTTAGGTAGCGGGGGCACAGATTCGCAGTATTTT. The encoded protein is CASSLGSGGTDSQYF.

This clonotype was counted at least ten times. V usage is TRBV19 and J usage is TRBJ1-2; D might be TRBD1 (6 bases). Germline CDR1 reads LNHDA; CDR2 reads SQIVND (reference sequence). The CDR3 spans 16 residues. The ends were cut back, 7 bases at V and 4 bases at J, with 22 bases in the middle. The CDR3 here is CASTDLFRGWSYGYTF. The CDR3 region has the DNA TGTGCCAGTACCGATCTTTTCAGGGGTTGGAGCTATGGCTACACCTTC.

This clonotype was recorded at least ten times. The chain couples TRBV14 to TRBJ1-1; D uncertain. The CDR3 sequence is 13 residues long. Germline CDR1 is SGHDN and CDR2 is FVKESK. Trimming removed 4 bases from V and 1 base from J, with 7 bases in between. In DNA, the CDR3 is TGTGCCAGCAGCCTAAAAAGGAACACTGAAGCTTTCTTT. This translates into CASSLKRNTEAFF.

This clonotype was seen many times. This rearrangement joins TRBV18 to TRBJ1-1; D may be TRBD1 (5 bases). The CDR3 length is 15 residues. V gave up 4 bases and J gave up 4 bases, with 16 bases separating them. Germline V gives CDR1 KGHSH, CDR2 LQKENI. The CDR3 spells CASSLRRGESTEAFF. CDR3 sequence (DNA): TGTGCCAGCTCACTCAGACGAGGGGAGAGCACTGAAGCTTTCTTT.

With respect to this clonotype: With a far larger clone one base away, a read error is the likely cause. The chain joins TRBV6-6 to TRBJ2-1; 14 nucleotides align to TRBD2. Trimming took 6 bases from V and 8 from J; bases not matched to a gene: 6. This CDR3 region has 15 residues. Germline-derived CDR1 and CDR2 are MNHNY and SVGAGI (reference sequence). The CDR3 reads CASRLTSGRAYEQFF. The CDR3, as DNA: TGTGCCAGCAGATTGACTAGCGGGAGGGCCTATGAGCAGTTCTTC.

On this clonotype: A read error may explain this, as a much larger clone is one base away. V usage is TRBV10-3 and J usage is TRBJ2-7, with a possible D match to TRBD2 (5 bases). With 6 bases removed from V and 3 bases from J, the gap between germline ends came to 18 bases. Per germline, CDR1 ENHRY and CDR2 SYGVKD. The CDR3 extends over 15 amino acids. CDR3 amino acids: CAISPPWETGYEQYF. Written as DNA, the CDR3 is TGTGCCATCAGCCCCCCCTGGGAGACTGGCTACGAGCAGTACTTC.

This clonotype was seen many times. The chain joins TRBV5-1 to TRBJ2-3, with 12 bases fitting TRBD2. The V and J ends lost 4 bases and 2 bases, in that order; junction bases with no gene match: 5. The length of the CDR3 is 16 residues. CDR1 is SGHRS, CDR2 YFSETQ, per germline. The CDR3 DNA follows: TGCGCCAGCAGCCAGGGACTAGCGGGTACCACAGATACGCAGTATTTT. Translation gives CASSQGLAGTTDTQYF. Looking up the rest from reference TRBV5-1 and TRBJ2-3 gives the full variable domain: KAGVTQTPRYLIKTRGQQVTLSCSPISGHRSVSWYQQTPGQGLQFLFEYFSETQRNKGNFPGRFSGRQFSNSRSEMNVSTLELGDSALYLCASSQGLAGTTDTQYFGPGTRLTVL.

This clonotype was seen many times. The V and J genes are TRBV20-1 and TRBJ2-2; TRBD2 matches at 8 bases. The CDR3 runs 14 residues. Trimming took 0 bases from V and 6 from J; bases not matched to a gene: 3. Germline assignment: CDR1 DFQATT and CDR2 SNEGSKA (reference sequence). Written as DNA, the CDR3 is TGCAGTGCTAGAGATTCAGCGGGGGCCGGGGAGCTGTTTTTT. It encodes CSARDSAGAGELFF.

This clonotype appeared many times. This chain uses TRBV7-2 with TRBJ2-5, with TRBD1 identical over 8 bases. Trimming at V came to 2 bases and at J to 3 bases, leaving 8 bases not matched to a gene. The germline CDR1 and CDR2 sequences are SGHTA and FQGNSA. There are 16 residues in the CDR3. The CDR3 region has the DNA TGTGCCAGCAGCTTAAACAGGGGGGACGGGGAAGAGACCCAGTACTTC. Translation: CASSLNRGDGEETQYF.

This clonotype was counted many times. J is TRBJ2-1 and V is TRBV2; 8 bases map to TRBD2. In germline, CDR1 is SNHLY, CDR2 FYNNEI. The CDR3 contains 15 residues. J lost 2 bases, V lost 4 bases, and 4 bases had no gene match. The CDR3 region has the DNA TGTGCCAGCAGTGTCCTTAGCGGGGCCTACAATGAGCAGTTCTTC. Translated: CASSVLSGAYNEQFF.

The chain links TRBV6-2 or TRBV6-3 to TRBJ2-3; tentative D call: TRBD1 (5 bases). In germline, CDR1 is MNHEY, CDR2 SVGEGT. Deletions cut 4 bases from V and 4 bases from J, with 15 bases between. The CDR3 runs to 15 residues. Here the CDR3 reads CASSSRQTVADTQYF. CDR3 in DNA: TGTGCCAGCAGTTCCCGACAGACAGTGGCAGATACGCAGTATTTT.